Reported below is one TCR beta chain. This clonotype came up many times. No antigen is known for it. No base quality values were provided; no much bigger clone lies one nucleotide off. Measured from the cysteine to the phenylalanine, the CDR3 is 16 residues long. The read is trimmed to its CDR3 DNA, 48 bases read in frame from base 1. Sequences SEHNR (CDR1) and FQNEAQ (CDR2) are obtained from the germline V gene (reference sequence). V is pared back by 7 bases and J by 2 bases, with 21 bases lying between the germline termini. The data belong to a study of molecular identifiers for immune sequencing clone quantification (dated by TCRdb to 2016 to 2018). With regard to the full study: In a replicate experiment, RNA from about 21,000 or 97,000 naive CD8 T cells was split into five aliquots, four of which were sequenced. This methods study used CD8 T cells to benchmark TCR RNA copy counting and molecular-identifier clustering-based TCR repertoire sequencing (MIDCIRS). The investigation overall reported the following: Without barcode sub-clustering, chimeric consensus sequences inflated TCR diversity; chimeras reached as high as 47%. Clones above 20 RNA copies held over 97% of molecules in CMV-specific effector cells but under 1% in naive cells. The sizes of highly expanded clones could end up underestimated when identical TCR molecules share a barcode. Modeling gave roughly 2.9 recovered TCR RNA copies per cell versus about ten by digital PCR, implying around 31% capture efficiency. Spiked-in Jurkat TCR RNA (roughly 10 copies' worth), which is not part of the donor repertoire, was contained in the naive libraries. A single cell's worth of spiked-in Jurkat TCR RNA was reported detectable even among under 1.1 million naive CD8 T cells.

Libraries were made using PCR. Instrument used: Illumina HiSeq 4000. Bulk TCR libraries were made following a previously described method, with the TCR primers given in Table S5. Total RNA was purified with the Qiagen AllPrep DNA/RNA kit. Before analysis, reads from multiple sequencing runs of one library were combined. In the source study's methods: Reads were retained only if their TCR constant sequence matched exactly, and those retained reads were trimmed to 150 nt and grouped according to their 12-nt molecular barcodes. Reads within each barcode group were sub-clustered using a 15% Levenshtein threshold, and quality-weighted consensus sequences were constructed for each RNA molecule. Non-functional sequences were filtered out, along with any lower-count sequence sitting one edit away from another sequence. Based on fitting two negative binomial distributions, any barcode sub-cluster with under 20% of the maximum read count was discarded. The public reads were reprocessed in TCRdb via fastp at Q25 and MiXCR, keeping in-frame beta chains. A single entry per CDR3 protein holds the most common genes and DNA from its merged rows. TCRdb's processing, not the authors', yielded these V and J calls. This sample gives 60,000 to 80,000 distinct CDR3 sequences in total; about 18% of them show up just once. In total, the top ten clones hold approximately 1.5% of the sample.

Libraries of naive CD8 T cells were generated from roughly 20,000 to 1,000,000 sorted cells, with 10%, 30% or 50% of the purified RNA used. Naive CD8 T cells, defined as CD8+CD4-CCR7+CD45RA+, were FACS-sorted into RLT Plus buffer on a BD FACSAria II. To test detection sensitivity, Jurkat RNA equivalent to more than eight TCR copies was spiked into samples of about 17,000-1,100,000 naive CD8 T cells. Enrichment of CD8 T cells was done with RosetteSep CD8+ T Cell Enrichment Cocktail plus Ficoll-Paque, and ACK red cell lysis came afterward. The chain uses TRBV7-9 and TRBJ2-7; the D gene cannot be resolved reliably. This sequence originates from a human donor in good health. Some libraries in this study had Jurkat cell RNA spiked in. Sequencing was done on a sample of naive CD8+ T cells from blood, with Jurkat cell RNA spiked in. This specimen's cell subset or site label, per the study, means: FACS-sorted CD8+CD4-CCR7+CD45RA+ naive T cells. CDR3 loop: CASTPSDTDPTYEQYF. The DNA sequence is TGTGCCAGCACTCCCAGCGACACGGACCCGACCTACGAGCAGTACTTC.